The 21 T cell receptor beta chains in this list originate from one sample, sequenced in a study of brain metastases from non-small cell lung cancer. Sequencing used immunoSEQ multiplex PCR; TCRdb keeps in-frame clones, though not all of them. The table records approximately 4,100 clones, roughly nine tenths of them present only once. The sample taken for sequencing was primary lung tumor tissue. These receptors were collected from a donor at least 40 years old with non-small cell lung cancer.

The chain is built from TRBV6-1 and TRBJ2-7, with a tentative D call TRBD2 (5 bases). The CDR3 has 14 residues. CDR1 MNHNS and CDR2 SASEGT come from the germline V gene. The ends were cut back, 0 bases at V and 7 bases at J, with 13 bases in the middle. CDR3 in DNA: TGTGCCAGCAGTGAAGCGGGGAATGCGGGTGAGCAGTACTTC. This translates into CASSEAGNAGEQYF.

Notes on this clone: Other DNA sequences within the sample encode an identical CDR3. This sequence joins TRBV6-2 or TRBV6-3 and TRBJ1-1, with a possible D match to TRBD1 (6 bases). Germline V lookup: CDR1 MNHEY, CDR2 SVGEGT. Trimming removed 3 bases at V and 3 bases at J, with 8 bases between. There are 13 residues in the CDR3. CDR3 residues: CASSYGGYTEAFF. The CDR3 region has the DNA TGTGCCAGCAGTTATGGGGGCTACACTGAAGCTTTCTTT.

The chain has TRBV5-1 and TRBJ2-3; TRBD1 agrees at 9 bases. The CDR3 has 16 residues. V lost 1 base, J lost 3 bases, and 6 bases stayed unmatched. The germline V gene has CDR1 SGHRS and CDR2 YFSETQ. The CDR3 sequence: CASSLRDRVGTDTQYF. CDR3 nucleotide sequence: TGCGCCAGCAGCTTGAGGGACAGGGTTGGAACAGATACGCAGTATTTT. The complete variable domain, with remaining parts taken from reference TRBV5-1 and TRBJ2-3, reads KAGVTQTPRYLIKTRGQQVTLSCSPISGHRSVSWYQQTPGQGLQFLFEYFSETQRNKGNFPGRFSGRQFSNSRSEMNVSTLELGDSALYLCASSLRDRVGTDTQYFGPGTRLTVL.

The chain joins TRBV12-5 to TRBJ1-1; D remains unclear. Trimming removed 0 bases from V and 3 bases from J, with 17 bases in between. Germline loops: CDR1 LGHNT, CDR2 FRNRAP. The length of the CDR3 is 17 residues. This CDR3 is CASGLVVRFPGDTEAFF. CDR3 in DNA: TGTGCTAGTGGTTTGGTAGTAAGGTTCCCTGGGGACACTGAAGCTTTCTTT.

The J gene is TRBJ1-2, the V gene TRBV19; the D gene is possibly TRBD1 (5 bases). The V gene's germline CDR1 is LNHDA and CDR2 SQIVND (reference sequence). The CDR3 is made up of 14 amino acids. Deletions cut 8 bases from V and 4 bases from J, with 17 bases between. The CDR3 region has the DNA TGTGCCAGTGGTGGACAACAGGAATTCTATGGCTACACCTTC. Its protein is CASGGQQEFYGYTF. Complete variable domain (other parts from reference TRBV19 and TRBJ1-2): DGGITQSPKYLFRKEGQNVTLSCEQNLNHDAMYWYRQDPGQGLRLIYYSQIVNDFQKGDIAEGYSVSREKKESFPLTVTSAQKNPTAFYLCASGGQQEFYGYTFGSGTRLTVV.

This chain uses TRBV7-9 with TRBJ1-2, with D uncertain. Trimming removed 1 base at V and 4 bases at J, with 7 bases between. CDR1 is SEHNR, CDR2 FQNEAQ, per germline (reference sequence). This CDR3 region has 13 residues. The CDR3 sequence is CASSLGQFYGYTF. DNA for the CDR3: TGTGCCAGCAGCTTAGGCCAGTTCTATGGCTACACCTTC.

The chain has TRBV27 and TRBJ2-3, with D perhaps TRBD2 (5 bases). V lost 4 bases and J lost 9, with 8 bases in between. Germline V CDR1 and CDR2: MNHEY, SMNVEV (reference sequence). The CDR3 totals 11 residues. CDR3 coding DNA: TGTGCCAGCAGTTCTAGAGGGACGCAGTATTTT. It yields the protein CASSSRGTQYF.

The chain combines TRBV12-3 or TRBV12-4 with TRBJ2-1; 8 bases align to TRBD1. The ends lost 6 bases at V and 7 bases at J; junction bases unmatched: 5. CDR3 size: 13 residues. CDR3 DNA sequence: TGTGCCAGCAGGTCGACAGGGGAGAATGAGCAGTTCTTC. Amino acids: CASRSTGENEQFF.

Remarks on this clone: The junction differs from germline at one of its ends, possibly a read error. This chain links TRBV5-4 with TRBJ1-3; D not certain. Germline CDR1 reads SGHNT; CDR2 reads YYREEE (reference sequence). The CDR3 spans 14 residues. Here the CDR3 DNA reads TGTGCCAGCAGCGTGGAACTATCTGGAAATACCATATATTTT. This gives the protein CASSVELSGNTIYF.

This clone came up once. The chain couples TRBV2 to TRBJ2-7; no definite D call. The germline V gene has CDR1 SNHLY and CDR2 FYNNEI. V was pared by 5 bases and J by 7 bases, with 18 bases between. CDR3 length: 14 amino acids. Here the CDR3 reads CASSPERVYREQYF. The DNA for the CDR3 is TGTGCCAGCAGTCCCGAACGGGTATATCGTGAGCAGTACTTC.

J is TRBJ1-2 and V is TRBV4-3; D may be TRBD1 (5 bases). This CDR3 contains 17 residues. Trimming pared 6 bases from V and 5 bases from J, leaving 25 bases between. Germline V CDR1 and CDR2: LGHNA, YSLEER. CDR3 DNA sequence: TGCGCCAGCAGTCCTACCCGCACGGACACTGCGCTATATGGCTACACCTTC. Protein: CASSPTRTDTALYGYTF.

The V call is TRBV2, the J call TRBJ2-3; D might be TRBD2 (6 bases). In germline, CDR1 is SNHLY, CDR2 FYNNEI. The V gene lost 0 bases and the J gene lost 4 bases, with 11 bases spanning the gap. The CDR3 is 15 residues long. CDR3: CASSEAAGGADTQYF. CDR3 coding DNA: TGTGCCAGCAGTGAAGCGGCTGGAGGGGCAGATACGCAGTATTTT.

V usage is TRBV14 and J usage is TRBJ2-7; D not resolved. Germline lookup yields CDR1 SGHDN and CDR2 FVKESK. The CDR3 is 11 amino acids. Trimming took off 6 bases at V and 3 bases at J, with 6 bases between the two ends. CDR3 protein: CASSRSYEQYF. CDR3 in DNA: TGTGCCAGCAGTCGAAGCTACGAGCAGTACTTC.

J is TRBJ2-7 and V is TRBV6-5; D is ambiguous. The V and J ends lost 6 bases and 3 bases respectively, with 15 bases between them. There are 14 residues in the CDR3. Per germline, CDR1 MNHEY and CDR2 SVGAGI. Here the CDR3 DNA reads TGTGCCAGCAGGCTCGACGGTACTTTCTACGAGCAGTACTTC. The encoded protein is CASRLDGTFYEQYF.

A word on this clone: Other DNA sequences in this specimen translate into the identical CDR3. This chain uses TRBV6-1 with TRBJ1-6; D is undetermined. Germline CDR1 and CDR2: MNHNS and SASEGT. This CDR3 spans 17 amino acids. The V gene lost 4 bases and the J gene lost 7 bases, with 20 bases spanning the gap. CDR3 sequence: CASSATWVGMGNSPLHF. The CDR3, as DNA: TGTGCCAGCAGTGCCACCTGGGTTGGCATGGGGAATTCACCCCTCCACTTT.

The genes are TRBV7-3 and TRBJ2-1, with 8 bases that match TRBD1. V shed 3 bases and J 7 bases; nucleotides not matched to a gene: 8. The CDR3 length is 15 residues. CDR1 and CDR2 from the germline V gene are SGHTA and FQGTGA. CDR3 bases: TGTGCCAGCAGCTTGGTCAGGGGGCGGTGGAATGAGCAGTTCTTC. Protein sequence: CASSLVRGRWNEQFF.

A single count supports this clone. Other DNA sequences within the sample encode an identical CDR3. This chain links TRBV19 with TRBJ1-4; TRBD1 might be the D (6 bases). Germline CDR1 reads LNHDA; CDR2 reads SQIVND (reference sequence). Between the trimmed V and J ends, which lost 5 bases and 8 bases, there was a span of 18 bases. CDR3 length: 15 amino acids. The CDR3 nucleotides are TGTGCCAGTAGTCCCTTACAGGGAGCTAGAGAAAAACTGTTTTTT. It specifies CASSPLQGAREKLFF.

In this sample, this clone turned up once. In DNA, the CDR3 is TGTGCCAGCAGTTTACCGCCAGGGGCTTATAATTCACCCCTCCACTTT. Amino acid sequence: CASSLPPGAYNSPLHF. The chain carries TRBV28 and TRBJ1-6, with D possibly matching TRBD1 (6 bases). CDR1 MDHEN and CDR2 SYDVKM come from the germline V gene. The CDR3 covers 16 residues. V lost 2 bases, J lost 4 bases, and 12 bases lay in between.

The V and J genes are TRBV19 and TRBJ1-2; D unclear. Germline loops: CDR1 LNHDA, CDR2 SQIVND (reference sequence). The ends were cut back, 6 bases at V and 4 bases at J, with 9 bases in the middle. This CDR3 contains 12 residues. CDR3 sequence (DNA): TGTGCCAGTAGCCCCACGGGCTATGGCTACACCTTC. It translates to CASSPTGYGYTF.

V is TRBV6-5 and J is TRBJ1-2; D uncertain. Trimming took off 5 bases at V and 5 bases at J, with 6 bases between the two ends. Per the germline V gene, CDR1 is MNHEY and CDR2 is SVGAGI. The CDR3 has 11 residues. The CDR3 coding sequence is TGTGCCAGCAGTCAGAATTATGGCTACACCTTC. It codes for CASSQNYGYTF.

The chain links TRBV5-1 to TRBJ1-6; weak D call: TRBD1 (5 bases). Trimming took 3 bases from V and 4 from J, leaving 14 bases between them. CDR1 and CDR2 (germline): SGHRS, YFSETQ. This CDR3 is 16 amino acids long. As DNA, the CDR3 is TGCGCCAGCAGCTCCGACGGTGGGGGATATAATTCACCCCTCCACTTT. This translates into CASSSDGGGYNSPLHF.